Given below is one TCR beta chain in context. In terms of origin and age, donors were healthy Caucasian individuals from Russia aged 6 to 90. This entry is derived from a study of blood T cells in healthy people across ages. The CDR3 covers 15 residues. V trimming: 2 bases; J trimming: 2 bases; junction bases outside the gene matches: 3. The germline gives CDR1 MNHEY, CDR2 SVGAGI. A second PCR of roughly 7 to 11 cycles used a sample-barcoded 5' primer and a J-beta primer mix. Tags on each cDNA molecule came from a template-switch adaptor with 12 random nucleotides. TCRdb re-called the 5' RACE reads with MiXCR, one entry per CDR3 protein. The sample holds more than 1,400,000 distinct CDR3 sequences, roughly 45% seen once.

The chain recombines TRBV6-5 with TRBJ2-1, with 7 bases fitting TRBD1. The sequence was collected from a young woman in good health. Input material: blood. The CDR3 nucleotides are TGTGCCAGCAGTTACCAAGGGACAGCCTACAATGAGCAGTTCTTC. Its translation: CASSYQGTAYNEQFF.